A selection of T cell receptor beta chains follows, all from one sample in a study of cytomegalovirus exposure and HLA in healthy donors. TCRdb keeps only in-frame clones here, not all; method: immunoSEQ multiplex PCR. Its listing shows 150,000 to 200,000 clones. The material sequenced was PBMCs. Source of these receptors: a man aged 25 to 40 in good health and CMV-seronegative. Both conserved end residues are part of each CDR3. The order of the fields is CDR3 DNA, CDR3 protein, J gene, D gene, V gene. The D gene is left open where the match is weak.

TGCGCCAGCAGCTTGGAGCGGCCCTACAATGAGCAGTTCTTC CASSLERPYNEQFF TRBJ2-1 - TRBV5-1
TGTGCCAGCAGCGACAGGGGGCCAGAGACCCAGTACTTC CASSDRGPETQYF TRBJ2-5 TRBD1 TRBV7-2
TGTGCCAGCAGCTTCGGTCCTACCTACAATGAGCAGTTCTTC CASSFGPTYNEQFF TRBJ2-1 - TRBV7-6
TGCGCCAGCAGCCAAGAAGGAGGGACAGGGAGGGAAAAACTGTTTTTT CASSQEGGTGREKLFF TRBJ1-4 TRBD1 TRBV4-1
TGTGCCACCAGCAGAGTAGGGGTACCCTACGAGCAGTACTTC CATSRVGVPYEQYF TRBJ2-7 - TRBV15
TGCAGCGTTGCTAGGCGGGAGGGCCTCTACGAGCAGTACTTC CSVARREGLYEQYF TRBJ2-7 TRBD2 TRBV29-1
TGTGCCAGCTCACCTACAGGGGGCGGCACGGGAAACTATGGCTACACCTTC CASSPTGGGTGNYGYTF TRBJ1-2 TRBD1 TRBV18
TGTGCCAGCAGTTTTAATCCGCGACAGGTCCTAAGGACTGAAGCTTTCTTT CASSFNPRQVLRTEAFF TRBJ1-1 - TRBV28
TGTGCCAGCAGCTTAGGACAGGGGGAATCACCCCTCCACTTT CASSLGQGESPLHF TRBJ1-6 TRBD1 TRBV7-9
TGTGCCAGTAAGCAAGGGAGTTTATCCACCGGGGAGCTGTTTTTT CASKQGSLSTGELFF TRBJ2-2 - TRBV19
TGTGCCAGCTCTCTAGGACAGACAGCAACTAATGAAAAACTGTTTTTT CASSLGQTATNEKLFF TRBJ1-4 - TRBV18
TGCGCCAGCAGCTTCGGCGGGAGTGACAATGAGCAGTTCTTC CASSFGGSDNEQFF TRBJ2-1 TRBD2 TRBV5-1
TGCGCCAGCAGCCAAGAGGGGGCAAGTAGCAATCAGCCCCAGCATTTT CASSQEGASSNQPQHF TRBJ1-5 - TRBV4-1
TGTGCCAGCCGCGGCGCTAGCGGGAGTAAATTTCGTCGTACGCAGTATTTT CASRGASGSKFRRTQYF TRBJ2-3 TRBD2 TRBV28
TGTGCCATCAGTGAATCCAGGGAAGCTGAAGCTTTCTTT CAISESREAEAFF TRBJ1-1 - TRBV10-3
TGTGCCAGCAGCGTAGGAGCTAGCGGGGTGAGCTCCTACAATGAGCAGTTCTTC CASSVGASGVSSYNEQFF TRBJ2-1 TRBD2 TRBV9
TGTGCCAGCTCATCTAGGGGGTCGGATGGCTACACCTTC CASSSRGSDGYTF TRBJ1-2 - TRBV18
TGTGCCAGCAGCGAGGTGGGACTAGACCACTCCTACAATGAGCAGTTCTTC CASSEVGLDHSYNEQFF TRBJ2-1 TRBD2 TRBV9
TGCGCCAGCAGCTTTAGGACAGCCTCCTACGAGCAGTACTTC CASSFRTASYEQYF TRBJ2-7 - TRBV5-1